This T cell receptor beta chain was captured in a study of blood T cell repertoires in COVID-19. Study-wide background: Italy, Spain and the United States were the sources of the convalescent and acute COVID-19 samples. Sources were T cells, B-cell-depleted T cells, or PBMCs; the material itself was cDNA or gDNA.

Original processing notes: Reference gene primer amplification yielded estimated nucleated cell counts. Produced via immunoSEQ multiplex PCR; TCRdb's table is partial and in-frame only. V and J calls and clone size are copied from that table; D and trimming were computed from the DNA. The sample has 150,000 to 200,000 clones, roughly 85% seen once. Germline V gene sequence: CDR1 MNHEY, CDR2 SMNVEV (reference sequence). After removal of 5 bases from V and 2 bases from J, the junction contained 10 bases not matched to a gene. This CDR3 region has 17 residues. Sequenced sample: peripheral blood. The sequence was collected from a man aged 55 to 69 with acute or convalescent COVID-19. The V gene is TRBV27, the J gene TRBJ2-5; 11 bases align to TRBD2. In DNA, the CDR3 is TGTGCCAGCAGTCCGGGACTAGCGGAGGTAGGGCAAGAGACCCAGTACTTC. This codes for CASSPGLAEVGQETQYF.